This section outlines one T cell receptor (beta chain) sequence together with its context. Its cognate antigen is unknown. Losses at the gene ends were 4 bases for V and 8 bases for J; bases not matched to a gene: 17. Germline values: CDR1 SGHNT, CDR2 YYREEE (reference sequence). CDR3 length: 17 amino acids. This entry comes from a study of tumor-infiltrating lymphocytes in primary liver carcinoma. Study-wide background: There were roughly 3.5 to 7.13 million productive TCRbeta reads per sample, a yield similar across tissue types.

From roughly 20-30 mg of unsorted bulk tissue, DNA and RNA were co-extracted together. Starting from about 0.5 ug of total RNA, TCR beta cDNA was produced with a primer in the constant region. What produced the TCR beta libraries was three nested multiplex PCR rounds using slightly modified ARM-PCR. Two initial PCR rounds of about 9 cycles each paired TRBV1-TRBV30 forward primers with a C-beta reverse primer. TCRdb recomputed calls from the multiplex PCR reads with MiXCR, one row per CDR3 protein. Of 99,000 or so distinct CDR3 sequences in the sample, about four fifths were seen once. Points from the study as a whole: Only about 7-24% of top clones were detected in all five tumor regions.

The source is a man aged 40-55 years with primary liver carcinoma and hepatitis B virus infection. The specimen was liver tumor tissue from sampling region 3. Subset described: tumor region T3, left-lateral pole. This chain uses TRBV5-4 with TRBJ2-3; 9 nucleotides line up with TRBD2. The CDR3 loop is CASSAPRTSDGGVTQYF. DNA for the CDR3: TGTGCCAGCAGCGCCCCCAGGACTAGCGATGGGGGGGTTACGCAGTATTTT.